These 18 T cell receptor beta chains originate from one sample sequenced in a study of PD-1 blockade in classical Hodgkin lymphoma. The repertoire was sequenced with immunoSEQ multiplex PCR; TCRdb's copy has only in-frame clones and lacks some. Among around 150,000 clones listed, just under 80% were seen once. There was relapse after autologous stem cell transplantation in every patient, and there was variation in brentuximab vedotin exposure. The starting material was peripheral blood mononuclear cells (PBMCs), obtained before the second cycle of nivolumab. Every receptor here comes from a human donor with classical Hodgkin lymphoma.

The chain has TRBV10-3 and TRBJ1-1, with TRBD1 as a possible D gene (5 bases). The CDR3 is 13 amino acids. V was shortened by 7 bases and J by 4 bases, with 13 bases between the two germline ends. CDR1 is ENHRY and CDR2 is SYGVKD in the germline V gene. In DNA form, the CDR3 reads TGTGCCATCAACGAGGGGCGAGGCACTGAAGCTTTCTTT. Protein product: CAINEGRGTEAFF.

The chain combines TRBV5-1 with TRBJ1-3; D is unclear. V lost 0 bases and J lost 0, with 13 bases in between. Germline V gene sequence: CDR1 SGHRS, CDR2 YFSETQ. The CDR3 covers 17 residues. The CDR3 DNA sequence: TGCGCCAGCAGCTTGGTCCCCGCGGAAAGCTCTGGAAACACCATATATTTT. It translates to CASSLVPAESSGNTIYF.

This chain links TRBV11-2 with TRBJ2-7; possible D gene TRBD1, 5 bases. CDR1 SGHAT and CDR2 FQNNGV come from the germline V gene. CDR3 length equals 12 residues. Trimming cost V 4 bases and J 7 bases, with 11 bases left between them. In DNA, the CDR3 is TGTGCCAGCAGCTCAGGGTCACGAGAGCAGTACTTC. Its protein product is CASSSGSREQYF.

The chain links TRBV6-1 to TRBJ1-6, with unresolved D. The germline CDR1 and CDR2 sequences are MNHNS and SASEGT. This CDR3 region has 13 residues. Trimming shortened V by 6 bases and J by 10 bases, and 13 bases separated the two germline ends. The CDR3 sequence: CASSPTGLSPLHF. The CDR3 region has the DNA TGTGCCAGCAGCCCCACGGGTTTGTCACCCCTCCACTTT.

The chain couples TRBV12-5 to TRBJ2-3; no firm D call. Between the trimmed V and J ends, which lost 0 bases and 2 bases, there was a span of 9 bases. This CDR3 comprises 15 residues. Germline assignment: CDR1 LGHNT and CDR2 FRNRAP. The CDR3 sequence is CASGLVSEPTDTQYF. The CDR3 nucleotides are TGTGCTAGTGGTTTGGTTTCCGAGCCCACAGATACGCAGTATTTT.

The count of this clone is one. The J gene is TRBJ2-3, the V gene TRBV10-3; a weak D match, TRBD2 (5 bases). Trimming removed 1 base at V and 6 bases at J, with 14 bases between. Germline lookup yields CDR1 ENHRY and CDR2 SYGVKD. The CDR3 covers 15 residues. The chain's CDR3 is CAISEFKNGGDTQYF. Here the CDR3 DNA reads TGTGCCATCAGTGAGTTTAAAAACGGCGGGGATACGCAGTATTTT.

V gene TRBV2 combines with J gene TRBJ2-1, with TRBD2 matching over 8 bases. Trimming cost V 6 bases and J 9 bases; bases outside gene matches: 10. This CDR3 has 14 amino acids. Germline lookup yields CDR1 SNHLY and CDR2 FYNNEI. As DNA, the CDR3 is TGTGCCAGCAGCGCCTCGGGACTAGGGGTTGAGCAGTTCTTC. Its protein is CASSASGLGVEQFF.

The J gene is TRBJ2-4, the V gene TRBV28; unclear D gene. The V end was cut by 2 bases, the J end by 10 bases, with 15 bases between. This CDR3 region has 14 residues. CDR1 is MDHEN and CDR2 is SYDVKM in the germline V gene. This CDR3 is CASSLRPQAGIQYF. For the CDR3, the DNA is TGTGCCAGCAGTTTAAGACCCCAAGCAGGTATTCAGTACTTC.

The chain has TRBV19 and TRBJ1-2; D is perhaps TRBD1 (6 bases). This CDR3 has 13 amino acids. The V gene's germline CDR1 is LNHDA and CDR2 SQIVND (reference sequence). Trimming took off 7 bases at V and 4 bases at J, with 13 bases between the two ends. The CDR3 coding sequence is TGTGCCAGTAATGCAGGGGCCATCTATGGCTACACCTTC. Translation: CASNAGAIYGYTF.

There are a few counts of this clone. The chain combines TRBV6-1 with TRBJ1-2, with 7 bases aligning to TRBD1. This CDR3 contains 15 residues. The trim removed 3 bases at V and 2 bases at J, leaving 6 bases unmatched. Germline CDR1 MNHNS, CDR2 SASEGT. The CDR3 sequence: CASSDVNRGNYGYTF. CDR3 DNA sequence: TGTGCCAGCAGTGATGTAAACAGGGGAAACTATGGCTACACCTTC.

This CDR3 reads CASSLEASWGTDTQYF. CDR3 nucleotides: TGCGCCAGCAGCTTGGAGGCCTCCTGGGGCACAGATACGCAGTATTTT. The chain links TRBV5-1 to TRBJ2-3; D not certain. V lost 0 bases, J lost 1 base, and 12 bases lay in between. Germline loops: CDR1 SGHRS, CDR2 YFSETQ. This CDR3 has 16 amino acids.

This clone was recorded many times. The CDR3 region has the DNA TGTGCCAGCATCGGCCAGGGGCTCACTGAAGCTTTCTTT. It codes for CASIGQGLTEAFF. V and J are TRBV6-5 and TRBJ1-1; the D gene is possibly TRBD1 (6 bases). The CDR3 spans 13 residues. V was cut by 7 bases and J by 4 bases, with 13 bases left in between. Germline CDR1 is MNHEY and CDR2 is SVGAGI.

The count of this clone is one. Other DNA sequences from this sample encode an identical CDR3 as well. The CDR3 loop is CAIGQGYEQYF. Written as DNA, the CDR3 is TGTGCCATCGGTCAGGGCTACGAGCAGTACTTC. The genes are TRBV10-3 and TRBJ2-7; tentative D call: TRBD1 (5 bases). The CDR3 has 11 residues. Germline V gene lookup returns CDR1 ENHRY and CDR2 SYGVKD. V was trimmed by 8 bases and J by 3 bases, leaving 8 bases between them.

The rearrangement joins TRBV10-3 to TRBJ1-1; 7 nucleotides agree with TRBD1. This CDR3 has 16 amino acids. J gave up 4 bases and V 6 bases, and 14 bases lay outside the gene matches. Germline V CDR1 and CDR2: ENHRY, SYGVKD. CDR3 residues: CAIRPQGDIVGTEAFF. The CDR3 region has the DNA TGTGCCATCAGGCCGCAGGGGGATATAGTTGGCACTGAAGCTTTCTTT.

V usage is TRBV5-1 and J usage is TRBJ1-6; D uncertain. CDR1 and CDR2 from the germline V gene are SGHRS and YFSETQ. The CDR3 sequence is 12 residues long. The ends were cut back, 7 bases at V and 9 bases at J, with 11 bases in the middle. CDR3 DNA sequence: TGCGCCAGCGCTATAGGCAGTTCACCCCTCCACTTT. It yields the protein CASAIGSSPLHF.

The chain uses TRBV7-3 and TRBJ2-1; 11 bases agree with TRBD2. CDR3 length: 14 residues. Per germline, CDR1 SGHTA and CDR2 FQGTGA. V shed 4 bases and J 7 bases; nucleotides not matched to a gene: 3. CDR3 coding DNA: TGTGCCAGCAGCTCACTAGCGGGGGTTAATGAGCAGTTCTTC. This sequence encodes CASSSLAGVNEQFF.

The chain recombines TRBV10-3 with TRBJ2-5; TRBD1 matches 7 bases. This CDR3 contains 13 residues. Germline CDR1 and CDR2: ENHRY and SYGVKD. V shed 11 bases and J 8 bases; nucleotides not matched to a gene: 14. The CDR3 protein is CAVGSDRRVTQYF. For the CDR3, the DNA is TGTGCCGTCGGCTCGGACAGGCGGGTCACCCAGTACTTC.

This CDR3 is CASSYSMGFWYF. In nucleotides, the CDR3 is TGTGCCAGCAGTTACTCGATGGGGTTCTGGTACTTC. V and J are TRBV6-5 and TRBJ2-7; D call uncertain. The CDR3 has 12 residues. Trimming stripped 0 bases from V and 12 bases from J, with 12 bases between. Germline V gene lookup returns CDR1 MNHEY and CDR2 SVGAGI.